One sample yielded the 19 T cell receptor beta chains listed below, sequenced in a study of cytomegalovirus exposure and HLA in healthy donors (dated by TCRdb to 2015 to 2018). The library was made by the immunoSEQ multiplex PCR assay. The multiplex PCR relied on a mix of 60 forward primers for TCR Vbeta segments and 13 reverse primers for TCR Jbeta segments. TCRdb limited this immuneACCESS table to in-frame rearrangements with V and J called. A share of clones is missing; checked studies link under half to unresolved V genes, and the rest is unexplained. The sample contains over 150,000 clones, roughly 77% of them found a single time. The ten largest clones take up approximately 5% of the sample. Sequences were obtained from PBMCs. Receptors originate from a man younger than 40 in good health and CMV-seropositive.

The DNA of the CDR3 is TGTGCCAGCAGCCTTACAGGGGCGACGACTGAAGCTTTCTTT. Its translation is CASSLTGATTEAFF. The gene calls are TRBV6-1 and TRBJ1-1; 7 nucleotides line up with TRBD1. Germline CDR1 and CDR2: MNHNS and SASEGT. The CDR3 is made up of 14 amino acids. The V segment lost 6 bases and the J segment 5 bases; nucleotides outside the gene matches: 9.

The J gene is TRBJ1-5, the V gene TRBV29-1; D unclear. CDR3 length: 13 residues. CDR1 is SQVTM, CDR2 ANQGSEA, per germline. The germline V and J ends were trimmed by 4 bases and 0 bases, with 7 bases remaining between them. The CDR3: CSVGGVSNQPQHF. DNA of the CDR3: TGCAGCGTTGGGGGAGTTAGCAATCAGCCCCAGCATTTT.

The rearrangement uses TRBV28 and TRBJ2-5; D call uncertain. Germline CDR1 is MDHEN and CDR2 is SYDVKM. V was clipped by 5 bases and J by 2 bases, with 9 bases between them. The CDR3 loop spans 13 amino acids. CDR3 in DNA: TGTGCCAGCAGTCCGCGGCTTCAAGAGACCCAGTACTTC. It codes for CASSPRLQETQYF.

V usage is TRBV10-3 and J usage is TRBJ2-3; maybe TRBD1 (6 bases). CDR1 ENHRY and CDR2 SYGVKD come from the germline V gene. Trimming took 4 bases from V and 3 from J, leaving 11 bases between them. This CDR3 has 14 amino acids. As DNA, the CDR3 is TGTGCCATCAGTGGTGACAGGTTAACAGATACGCAGTATTTT. It specifies CAISGDRLTDTQYF.

J is TRBJ2-7 and V is TRBV6-1; D is perhaps TRBD2 (5 bases). V dropped 4 bases and J dropped 3 bases, with 10 bases sitting between them. CDR1 MNHNS and CDR2 SASEGT come from the germline V gene. The CDR3 runs to 13 residues. In DNA form, the CDR3 reads TGTGCCAGCAGTGGAGGGCGGATCTACGAGCAGTACTTC. Translating it yields CASSGGRIYEQYF.

A word on this clone: Other DNA sequences from this sample encode an identical CDR3 as well. The CDR3 nucleotides read TGTGCCAGCAGCCGAGACAGGGGCAATGAGCAGTTCTTC. It codes for CASSRDRGNEQFF. The rearrangement links TRBV7-3 to TRBJ2-1, with 8 bases matching TRBD1. Germline V gene data show CDR1 as SGHTA and CDR2 as FQGTGA. Germline trimming cut 5 bases from V and 6 bases from J; bases unmatched to any gene: 3. The CDR3 is 13 amino acids.

This clone was seen once. V and J are TRBV5-6 and TRBJ2-3, with D possibly being TRBD1 (6 bases). The germline V gene has CDR1 SGHDT and CDR2 YYEEEE. V dropped 4 bases and J dropped 0 bases, with 15 bases sitting between them. CDR3 length: 16 residues. In DNA form, the CDR3 reads TGTGCCAGCAGCAGTGGGACACGGTTTAGCACAGATACGCAGTATTTT. This encodes CASSSGTRFSTDTQYF.

This clone appeared a few times. The CDR3 spells CASSLLAPDTQYF. In DNA, the CDR3 is TGTGCCAGCAGTTTACTAGCGCCAGATACGCAGTATTTT. The genes are TRBV27 and TRBJ2-3, with D possibly being TRBD2 (6 bases). Germline CDR1 is MNHEY and CDR2 is SMNVEV (reference sequence). The V gene lost 2 bases and the J gene lost 4 bases, with 7 bases spanning the gap. This CDR3 contains 13 residues.

The chain uses TRBV18 and TRBJ2-1; 7 bases align to TRBD1. CDR3 length equals 15 residues. V lost 3 bases to trimming and J lost 0 bases; unmatched junction nucleotides: 2. Germline CDR1 KGHSH, CDR2 LQKENI. CDR3 in amino acids: CASSPGQASYNEQFF. The CDR3 DNA follows: TGTGCCAGCTCACCTGGACAGGCCTCCTACAATGAGCAGTTCTTC.

This sequence joins TRBV16 and TRBJ1-1; D perhaps matches TRBD1 (5 bases). V was pared by 2 bases and J by 11 bases, with 12 bases between. Per germline, CDR1 KGHSY and CDR2 FQNENV. The CDR3 is 12 residues long. The CDR3 here is CASSQDSLGAFF. CDR3 in DNA: TGTGCCAGCAGCCAAGACAGCCTTGGGGCTTTCTTT.

The V call is TRBV10-1, the J call TRBJ2-5, with 7 nucleotides matching TRBD1. The CDR3 is 16 residues long. Germline loops: CDR1 WNHNN, CDR2 SYGVQD (reference sequence). V was clipped by 3 bases and J by 2 bases; unmatched bases: 9. The chain's CDR3 is CASSEITGTAQETQYF. The CDR3 DNA sequence: TGCGCCAGCAGTGAAATCACTGGGACAGCACAAGAGACCCAGTACTTC.

This sequence joins TRBV9 and TRBJ2-1; D is ambiguous. There are 14 residues in the CDR3. CDR1 and CDR2 from the germline V gene are SGDLS and YYNGEE. The V and J ends lost 5 bases and 8 bases respectively, with 17 bases between them. The CDR3 region has the DNA TGTGCCAGCAGTGGTCGGCCCGGTCAGGATGAGCAGTTCTTC. Protein sequence: CASSGRPGQDEQFF. The full variable domain, in which reference TRBV9 and TRBJ2-1 provide the parts outside the CDR3, is DSGVTQTPKHLITATGQRVTLRCSPRSGDLSVYWYQQSLDQGLQFLIQYYNGEERAKGNILERFSAQQFPDLHSELNLSSLELGDSALYFCASSGRPGQDEQFFGPGTRLTVL.

The V and J genes are TRBV9 and TRBJ2-2, with 8 bases that match TRBD2. V lost 4 bases and J lost 6; bases outside the gene matches: 8. There are 15 residues in the CDR3. CDR1 is SGDLS and CDR2 is YYNGEE in the germline V gene. CDR3 protein: CASSTSPTSAGELFF. The CDR3 DNA reads as TGTGCCAGCAGCACCTCCCCGACTAGCGCCGGGGAGCTGTTTTTT.

This clone was picked up a small number of times. The chain's CDR3 is CASSLEVAGGPSYNEQFF. As DNA, the CDR3 is TGTGCCAGCAGCTTAGAAGTAGCGGGGGGGCCTTCCTACAATGAGCAGTTCTTC. This chain connects TRBV7-6 to TRBJ2-1; 11 nucleotides align to TRBD2. The CDR3 length is 18 residues. Looked up from germline, CDR1 is SGHVS and CDR2 is FNYEAQ. V shed 1 base, J shed 1 base, and the junction held 6 bases outside the gene matches.

The chain employs TRBV6-6 and TRBJ2-1; D is uncertain. CDR3 length: 13 amino acids. The germline CDR1 and CDR2 sequences are MNHNY and SVGAGI (reference sequence). V was shortened by 5 bases and J by 8 bases, with 13 bases between the two germline ends. The CDR3 DNA sequence: TGTGCCAGCAGTAGTGGCAGGTATGATGAGCAGTTCTTC. Translated: CASSSGRYDEQFF.

The rearrangement joins TRBV4-1 to TRBJ2-7; D may be TRBD1 (6 bases). Per the germline V gene, CDR1 is MGHRA and CDR2 is YSYEKL. The CDR3 has 15 amino acids. The ends were cut back, 4 bases at V and 4 bases at J, with 17 bases in the middle. The CDR3 is CASSPLGDTSYEQYF. The CDR3 nucleotides are TGCGCCAGCAGCCCTCTAGGGGACACTTCGTACGAGCAGTACTTC.

This chain links TRBV2 with TRBJ2-1, with unresolved D. This CDR3 region has 14 residues. Trimming pared 3 bases from V and 2 bases from J, leaving 8 bases between. Germline CDR1 SNHLY, CDR2 FYNNEI. In DNA, the CDR3 is TGTGCCAGCAGTGACTCCCGGGCCTACAATGAGCAGTTCTTC. The encoded protein is CASSDSRAYNEQFF.

The rearrangement uses TRBV7-9 and TRBJ1-1; unclear D gene. The CDR3 contains 14 residues. The V end was cut by 2 bases, the J end by 3 bases, with 10 bases between. CDR1 is SEHNR, CDR2 FQNEAQ, per germline (reference sequence). For the CDR3, the DNA is TGTGCCAGCAGCTTAATGGTCAGATACACTGAAGCTTTCTTT. This translates into CASSLMVRYTEAFF.

V gene TRBV5-4 combines with J gene TRBJ2-3; 9 nucleotides align to TRBD2. The CDR3 is 15 residues long. CDR1 and CDR2 from the germline V gene are SGHNT and YYREEE (reference sequence). V dropped 4 bases and J dropped 6; count of bases not matched to a gene: 9. CDR3 sequence (DNA): TGTGCCAGCAGCCCCCGACTAGCGGAGGGGGATACGCAGTATTTT. Amino acid sequence: CASSPRLAEGDTQYF.